This TCR beta chain comes out of a study of Graves' ophthalmopathy and Graves' hyperthyroidism. Ineligible for inclusion were patients with other autoimmune diseases, uncontrolled infections, pregnancy or lactation. The PBMCs used were ones drawn from about 9.7 ml of fresh peripheral blood. This clonotype occurred many times. The antigen remains undetermined. Between the trimmed V and J ends, which lost 0 bases and 6 bases, there was a span of 12 bases. The CDR3 is 14 amino acids. Per germline, CDR1 MGHRA and CDR2 YSYEKL. Notes on the study in general: At around 70% sensitivity and 72.22% specificity, the model predicted progression of the ophthalmopathy. Detection in blood was also observed for most expanded thyroid clonotypes above 0.001 frequency.

Beta-chain TCR CDR3 regions were amplified from RNA transcripts. Following a first-round RT-PCR that used HTBI primers, a second-round multiplex PCR was carried out. Each CDR3 protein gets one entry after TCRdb re-called the multiplex PCR reads with MiXCR. The data show about 220,000 distinct CDR3 sequences, about a fifth seen once. This chain uses TRBV4-1 with TRBJ2-7; D unresolved. This sequence was found in a woman aged 45-60 years with Graves' ophthalmopathy. Sequencing was carried out using peripheral blood. CDR3 region: CASSQDRTVGEQYF. DNA of the CDR3: TGCGCCAGCAGCCAAGATAGGACGGTCGGCGAGCAGTACTTC.